Each of the 21 T cell receptor beta chains below was sequenced from the same sample in a study of blood T cell repertoires in COVID-19. Assay used: immunoSEQ multiplex PCR; TCRdb lists only in-frame clones, some missing. The sample holds roughly 200,000 clones, approximately 83% seen once. The sample comprised peripheral blood. The receptors here all came from a man aged 60 to 75 with acute or convalescent COVID-19.

This sequence joins TRBV9 and TRBJ1-1; perhaps TRBD1 as D (5 bases). This CDR3 spans 13 amino acids. Germline V CDR1 and CDR2: SGDLS, YYNGEE. Trimming left V 3 bases short and J 4 bases short, with 10 bases between. CDR3 nucleotides: TGTGCCAGCAGCGAAGGGGATCCCACTGAAGCTTTCTTT. As protein: CASSEGDPTEAFF.

This sequence joins TRBV9 and TRBJ2-1, with TRBD1 matching over 9 bases. Trimming took 3 bases from V and 9 from J; bases not matched to a gene: 19. The CDR3 length is 18 residues. Germline CDR1 SGDLS, CDR2 YYNGEE. DNA for the CDR3: TGTGCCAGCAGCGCCGTAAGTCAGGGGACAGGGTCGCTTAGTGAGCAGTTCTTC. Amino acid sequence: CASSAVSQGTGSLSEQFF.

The chain uses TRBV5-1 and TRBJ2-1; 9 bases align to TRBD2. Germline V gene lookup returns CDR1 SGHRS and CDR2 YFSETQ. The CDR3 is made up of 16 amino acids. V was pared by 5 bases and J by 0 bases, with 6 bases of the junction left unmatched. The CDR3 DNA reads as TGCGCCAGCAGGCAACTAGCGGGTAGCTCCTACAATGAGCAGTTCTTC. Translated, it gives CASRQLAGSSYNEQFF.

The gene calls are TRBV29-1 and TRBJ2-7; 8 nucleotides line up with TRBD1. Germline loops: CDR1 SQVTM, CDR2 ANQGSEA. The CDR3 loop spans 14 amino acids. The V and J ends lost 3 bases and 7 bases, in that order; junction bases with no gene match: 11. The CDR3 reads CSVEVSRGLGEQYF. For the CDR3, the DNA is TGCAGCGTTGAGGTTTCCAGGGGGCTAGGGGAGCAGTACTTC.

The chain employs TRBV10-3 and TRBJ2-1; 12 bases are a match to TRBD2. The germline V gene encodes CDR1 ENHRY and CDR2 SYGVKD. With V trimmed by 5 bases and J by 6 bases, 5 bases remained unmatched. This CDR3 contains 15 residues. The CDR3: CAISSGLAGLNEQFF. The CDR3 DNA reads TGTGCCATCAGTTCCGGACTAGCGGGGCTCAATGAGCAGTTCTTC.

In nucleotides, the CDR3 is TGTGCCAGCAGTTCAACGGGGGGGTTCTACGAGCAGTACTTC. Its translation is CASSSTGGFYEQYF. J is TRBJ2-7 and V is TRBV6-5, with 8 bases fitting TRBD2. The CDR3 spans 14 residues. CDR1 and CDR2 (germline): MNHEY, SVGAGI. Germline trimming cut 4 bases from V and 3 bases from J; bases unmatched to any gene: 5.

The sample holds one count of this clone. This chain joins TRBV12-3 or TRBV12-4 and TRBJ1-2; D not certain. The CDR3 contains 13 residues. Trimming took 3 bases from V and 2 from J, leaving 7 bases between them. The CDR3 nucleotides read TGTGCCAGCAGTTTGGCGGGGAACTATGGCTACACCTTC. Translation: CASSLAGNYGYTF.

The chain uses TRBV24-1 and TRBJ2-7; TRBD2 is a possible D gene (6 bases). CDR3 length: 13 amino acids. Trimming stripped 10 bases from V and 7 bases from J, with 19 bases between. Germline V CDR1 and CDR2: KGHDR, SFDVKD. The CDR3 here is CATEGGSTLEQYF. Written as DNA, the CDR3 is TGTGCCACTGAGGGAGGATCTACGTTGGAGCAGTACTTC.

The chain has TRBV9 and TRBJ2-3; no firm D call. The V gene lost 5 bases and the J gene lost 3 bases, with 13 bases spanning the gap. The CDR3 covers 14 residues. The V gene's germline CDR1 is SGDLS and CDR2 YYNGEE. The CDR3 protein is CASSLYAATDTQYF. The CDR3 nucleotides read TGTGCCAGCAGTCTTTACGCGGCGACAGATACGCAGTATTTT.

This sequence joins TRBV30 and TRBJ1-5; 7 nucleotides line up with TRBD1. Germline lookup yields CDR1 GTSNPN and CDR2 SVGIG (reference sequence). V gave up 5 bases and J gave up 8 bases; unmatched junction bases: 3. The CDR3 has 11 residues. This chain's CDR3 is CAWGTEKPQHF. The CDR3 DNA sequence: TGTGCCTGGGGGACAGAAAAGCCCCAGCATTTT.

The V gene is TRBV5-1, the J gene TRBJ2-1, with D perhaps matching TRBD2 (5 bases). Trimming took off 4 bases at V and 9 bases at J, with 20 bases between the two ends. This CDR3 is built from 15 residues. Germline V lookup: CDR1 SGHRS, CDR2 YFSETQ. CDR3 region: CASSLTSGRTTEQFF. The CDR3, as DNA: TGCGCCAGCAGCCTTACTAGTGGACGAACAACTGAGCAGTTCTTC.

This sequence joins TRBV19 and TRBJ2-1; perhaps TRBD2 as D (6 bases). CDR1 LNHDA and CDR2 SQIVND come from the germline V gene (reference sequence). The CDR3 has 15 amino acids. Trimming removed 2 bases at V and 7 bases at J, with 15 bases between. The CDR3 coding sequence is TGTGCCAGTAGTATAATCGGGACTCGTTTTAATGAGCAGTTCTTC. Its protein is CASSIIGTRFNEQFF.

The genes are TRBV2 and TRBJ2-3, with D possibly matching TRBD1 (6 bases). Trimming took 4 bases from V and 3 from J, leaving 11 bases between them. The CDR3 loop spans 14 amino acids. Germline CDR1 SNHLY, CDR2 FYNNEI. The CDR3 bases are TGTGCCAGCAGTGGCAGGGGAGCTACAGATACGCAGTATTTT. It specifies CASSGRGATDTQYF.

This chain joins TRBV4-3 and TRBJ1-2; TRBD1 agrees at 7 bases. V gave up 1 base and J gave up 2 bases; unmatched junction bases: 4. The V gene's germline CDR1 is LGHNA and CDR2 YSLEER. CDR3 length: 15 residues. CDR3 DNA sequence: TGCGCCAGCAGCCAAGTAGACAGGGTAAACTATGGCTACACCTTC. Its protein is CASSQVDRVNYGYTF.

The genes are TRBV3-1 (or the pseudogene TRBV3-2) and TRBJ1-2; D possibly corresponds to TRBD1 (5 bases). V dropped 3 bases and J dropped 0 bases, with 14 bases sitting between them. Germline lookup yields CDR1 LGHDT and CDR2 YNNKEL (reference sequence). The CDR3 runs to 16 residues. This chain's CDR3 is CASSQMAGLANYGYTF. For the CDR3, the DNA is TGTGCCAGCAGCCAGATGGCGGGGCTTGCTAACTATGGCTACACCTTC.

DNA of the CDR3: TGTGCCAGCAGCCAAGATACGGGGGGCAACTACAATGAGCAGTTCTTC. It codes for CASSQDTGGNYNEQFF. The chain uses TRBV14 and TRBJ2-1, with D maybe TRBD2 (7 bases). The CDR3 covers 16 residues. V was cut by 0 bases and J by 3 bases, with 12 bases left in between. Germline loops: CDR1 SGHDN, CDR2 FVKESK.

The chain couples TRBV28 to TRBJ2-7; TRBD1 might be the D (5 bases). CDR1 and CDR2 from the germline V gene are MDHEN and SYDVKM. Trimming left V 0 bases short and J 3 bases short, with 9 bases between. The CDR3 runs to 14 residues. The DNA for the CDR3 is TGTGCCAGCAGTTTATGGCAGGGCAGCTACGAGCAGTACTTC. Translating it yields CASSLWQGSYEQYF.

The chain joins TRBV4-1 to TRBJ1-3; 7 bases line up with TRBD1. CDR1 and CDR2 from the germline V gene are MGHRA and YSYEKL. The ends lost 2 bases at V and 5 bases at J; junction bases unmatched: 6. This CDR3 region has 15 residues. The CDR3 loop reads CASSQPQGGRNTIYF. Here the CDR3 DNA reads TGCGCCAGCAGCCAACCCCAGGGGGGCAGAAACACCATATATTTT.

This chain links TRBV19 with TRBJ2-7, with TRBD1 matching 9 bases. Germline CDR1 reads LNHDA; CDR2 reads SQIVND (reference sequence). Losses at the gene ends were 1 base for V and 3 bases for J; bases not matched to a gene: 7. The CDR3 runs to 16 residues. CDR3 loop: CASSIGLDRGIYEQYF. In DNA, the CDR3 is TGTGCCAGTAGTATAGGTCTGGACAGGGGTATCTACGAGCAGTACTTC.

This clone was seen a handful of times. The chain recombines TRBV6-6 with TRBJ2-3, with 8 bases aligning to TRBD2. J lost 4 bases, V lost 1 base, and 7 bases had no gene match. Per germline, CDR1 MNHNY and CDR2 SVGAGI (reference sequence). CDR3 length: 16 residues. The DNA for the CDR3 is TGTGCCAGCAGTTACTTTAAGCGGGAGCTCTCAGATACGCAGTATTTT. This sequence encodes CASSYFKRELSDTQYF.

This clone was recorded a few times. V is TRBV3-1 (or the pseudogene TRBV3-2) and J is TRBJ1-1; TRBD1 matches 8 bases. Trimming took 4 bases from V and 3 from J; bases not matched to a gene: 4. The CDR3 covers 14 residues. Looked up from germline, CDR1 is LGHDT and CDR2 is YNNKEL (reference sequence). CDR3 sequence reads: CASSPGQGDTEAFF. In DNA, the CDR3 is TGTGCCAGCAGCCCCGGACAGGGCGACACTGAAGCTTTCTTT.